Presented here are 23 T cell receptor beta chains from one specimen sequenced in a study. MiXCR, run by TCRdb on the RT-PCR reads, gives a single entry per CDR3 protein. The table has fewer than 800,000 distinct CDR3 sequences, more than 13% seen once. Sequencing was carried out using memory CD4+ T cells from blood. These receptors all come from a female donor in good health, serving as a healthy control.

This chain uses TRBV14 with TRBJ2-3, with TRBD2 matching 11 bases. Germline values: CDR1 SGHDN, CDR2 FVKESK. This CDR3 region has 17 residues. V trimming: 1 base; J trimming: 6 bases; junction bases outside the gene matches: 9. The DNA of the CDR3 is TGTGCCAGCAGCCAAGGAGGAACTAGCGGGAGTTTGGATACGCAGTATTTT. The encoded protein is CASSQGGTSGSLDTQYF.

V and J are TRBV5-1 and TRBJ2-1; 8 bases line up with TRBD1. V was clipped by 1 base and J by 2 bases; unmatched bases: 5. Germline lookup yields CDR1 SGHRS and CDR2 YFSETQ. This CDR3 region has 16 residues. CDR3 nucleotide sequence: TGCGCCAGCAGCTTGATGTCCAGGGGGCCCTACAATGAGCAGTTCTTC. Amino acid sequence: CASSLMSRGPYNEQFF.

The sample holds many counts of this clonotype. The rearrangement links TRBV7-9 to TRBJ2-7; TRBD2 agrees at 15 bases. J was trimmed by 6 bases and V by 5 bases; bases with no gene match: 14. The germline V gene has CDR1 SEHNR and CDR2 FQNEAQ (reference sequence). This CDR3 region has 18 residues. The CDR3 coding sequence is TGTGCCAGCAGCCTATCCCCGGGACTAGCGGGAGGCCTGCTCGAGCAGTACTTC. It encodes CASSLSPGLAGGLLEQYF. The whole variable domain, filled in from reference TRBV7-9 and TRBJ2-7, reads DTGVSQNPRHKITKRGQNVTFRCDPISEHNRLYWYRQTLGQGPEFLTYFQNEAQLEKSRLLSDRFSAERPKGSFSTLEIQRTEQGDSAMYLCASSLSPGLAGGLLEQYFGPGTRLTVT.

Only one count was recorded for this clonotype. Here the CDR3 reads CASRDRKKLFF. Written as DNA, the CDR3 is TGTGCCAGCAGGGACAGGAAAAAACTGTTTTTT. J is TRBJ1-4 and V is TRBV28; 7 bases map to TRBD1. This CDR3 is 11 amino acids long. The germline V gene encodes CDR1 MDHEN and CDR2 SYDVKM. Trimming took 6 bases from V and 9 from J; bases not matched to a gene: 1. Drawing the rest from reference TRBV28 and TRBJ1-4, the complete variable domain is DVKVTQSSRYLVKRTGEKVFLECVQDMDHENMFWYRQDPGLGLRLIYFSYDVKMKEKGDIPEGYSVSREKKERFSLILESASTNQTSMYLCASRDRKKLFFGSGTQLSVL.

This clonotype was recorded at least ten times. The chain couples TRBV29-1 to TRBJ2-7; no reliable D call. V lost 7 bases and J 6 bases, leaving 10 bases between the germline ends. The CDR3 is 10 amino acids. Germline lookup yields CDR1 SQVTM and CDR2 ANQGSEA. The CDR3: CSALMVEQYF. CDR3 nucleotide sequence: TGCAGCGCGCTGATGGTCGAGCAGTACTTC.

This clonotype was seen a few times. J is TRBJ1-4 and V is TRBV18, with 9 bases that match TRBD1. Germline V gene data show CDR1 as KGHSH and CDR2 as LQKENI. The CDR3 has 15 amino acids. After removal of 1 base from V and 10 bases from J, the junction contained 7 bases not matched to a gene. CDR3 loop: CASSPLTGGDGKLFF. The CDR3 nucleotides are TGTGCCAGCTCACCACTAACAGGGGGCGACGGAAAACTGTTTTTT.

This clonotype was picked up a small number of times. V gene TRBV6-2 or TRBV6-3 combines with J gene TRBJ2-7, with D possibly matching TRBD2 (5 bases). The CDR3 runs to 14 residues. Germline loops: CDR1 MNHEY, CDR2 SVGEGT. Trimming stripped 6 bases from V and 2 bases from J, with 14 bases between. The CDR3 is CASSHSGNPYEQYF. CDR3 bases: TGTGCCAGCAGCCACTCCGGGAACCCCTACGAGCAGTACTTC.

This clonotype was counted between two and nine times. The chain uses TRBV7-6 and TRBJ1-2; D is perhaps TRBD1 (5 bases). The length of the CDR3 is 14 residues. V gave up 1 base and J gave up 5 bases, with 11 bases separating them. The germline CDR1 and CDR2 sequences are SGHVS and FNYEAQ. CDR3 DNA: TGTGCCAGCAGCTTAGGTTCGGCAGGGTATGGCTACACCTTC. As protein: CASSLGSAGYGYTF.

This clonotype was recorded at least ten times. As DNA, the CDR3 is TGTGCCAGCAGTTACCAACCAGGGCATCGGGATGGCTACACCTTC. Amino acid sequence: CASSYQPGHRDGYTF. The V and J genes are TRBV6-2 or TRBV6-3 and TRBJ1-2, with D maybe TRBD1 (5 bases). V lost 2 bases to trimming and J lost 6 bases, with 16 bases between them. This CDR3 region has 15 residues. Germline-derived CDR1 and CDR2 are MNHEY and SVGEGT.

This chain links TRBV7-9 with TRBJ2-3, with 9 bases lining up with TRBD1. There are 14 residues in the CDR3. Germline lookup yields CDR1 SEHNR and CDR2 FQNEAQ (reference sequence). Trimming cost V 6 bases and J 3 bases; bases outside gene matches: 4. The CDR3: CASRLTGGTDTQYF. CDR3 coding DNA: TGTGCCAGCAGATTGACAGGGGGAACAGATACGCAGTATTTT.

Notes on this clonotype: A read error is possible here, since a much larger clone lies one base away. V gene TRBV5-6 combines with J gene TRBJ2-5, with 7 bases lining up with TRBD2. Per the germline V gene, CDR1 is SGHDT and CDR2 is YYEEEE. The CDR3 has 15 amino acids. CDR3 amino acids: CASSLAPGLQGTQYF. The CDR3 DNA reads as TGTGCCAGCAGCTTGGCCCCGGGACTACAAGGGACCCAGTACTTC.

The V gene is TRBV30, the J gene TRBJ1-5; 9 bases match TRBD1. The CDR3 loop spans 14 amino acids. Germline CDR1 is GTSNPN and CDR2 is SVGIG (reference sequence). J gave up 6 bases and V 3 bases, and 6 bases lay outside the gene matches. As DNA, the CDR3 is TGTGCCTGGAGCCTTACAGGGGGCAGTCAGCCCCAGCATTTT. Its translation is CAWSLTGGSQPQHF.

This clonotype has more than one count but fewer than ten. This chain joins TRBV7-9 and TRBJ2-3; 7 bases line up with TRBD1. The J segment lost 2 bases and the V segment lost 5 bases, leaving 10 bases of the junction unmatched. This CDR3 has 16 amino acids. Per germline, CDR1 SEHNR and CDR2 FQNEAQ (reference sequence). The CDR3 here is CASSAQGDANTDTQYF. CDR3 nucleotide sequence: TGTGCCAGCAGCGCCCAGGGGGACGCCAACACAGATACGCAGTATTTT.

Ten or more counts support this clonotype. The CDR3: CASKLQGASEQFF. CDR3 in DNA: TGTGCCAGCAAACTACAGGGGGCGAGTGAGCAGTTCTTC. The rearrangement joins TRBV27 to TRBJ2-1; 9 positions match TRBD1. The CDR3 is 13 amino acids. The germline CDR1 and CDR2 sequences are MNHEY and SMNVEV (reference sequence). The junction had 7 bases not matched to a gene; V was cut back by 7 bases and J by 9 bases.

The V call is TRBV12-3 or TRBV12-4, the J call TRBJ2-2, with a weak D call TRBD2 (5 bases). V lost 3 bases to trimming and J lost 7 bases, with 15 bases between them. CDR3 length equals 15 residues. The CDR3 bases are TGTGCCAGCAGTTTCCGGACGGGGATGGACGGGGAGCTGTTTTTT. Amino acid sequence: CASSFRTGMDGELFF.

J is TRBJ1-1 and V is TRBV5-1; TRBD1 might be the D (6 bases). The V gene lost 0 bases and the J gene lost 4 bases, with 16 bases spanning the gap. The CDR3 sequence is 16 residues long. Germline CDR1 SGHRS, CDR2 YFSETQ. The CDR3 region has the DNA TGCGCCAGCAGCTTGGATACTCTGGGGACACGCACTGAAGCTTTCTTT. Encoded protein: CASSLDTLGTRTEAFF.

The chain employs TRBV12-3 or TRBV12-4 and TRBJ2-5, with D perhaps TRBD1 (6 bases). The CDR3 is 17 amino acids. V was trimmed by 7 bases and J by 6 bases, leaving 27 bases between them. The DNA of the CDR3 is TGTGCCAGCAACCCCGGAGGTACTGTCAGGGGATTGCAGACCCAGTACTTC. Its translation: CASNPGGTVRGLQTQYF.

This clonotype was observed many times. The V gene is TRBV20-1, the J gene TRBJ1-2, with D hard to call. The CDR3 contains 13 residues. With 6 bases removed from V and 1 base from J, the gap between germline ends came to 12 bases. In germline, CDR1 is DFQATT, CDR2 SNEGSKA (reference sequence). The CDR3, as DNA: TGCAGTGCCACGGACGGGGATAACTATGGCTACACCTTC. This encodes CSATDGDNYGYTF.

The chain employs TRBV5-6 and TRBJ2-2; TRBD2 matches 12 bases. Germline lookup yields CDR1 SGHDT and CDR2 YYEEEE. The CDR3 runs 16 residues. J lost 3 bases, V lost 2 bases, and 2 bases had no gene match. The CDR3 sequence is CASSFRLAGDTGELFF. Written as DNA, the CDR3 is TGTGCCAGCAGCTTTCGACTAGCGGGAGACACCGGGGAGCTGTTTTTT. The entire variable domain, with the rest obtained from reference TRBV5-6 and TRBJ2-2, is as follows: DAGVTQSPTHLIKTRGQQVTLRCSPKSGHDTVSWYQQALGQGPQFIFQYYEEEERQRGNFPDRFSGHQFPNYSSELNVNALLLGDSALYLCASSFRLAGDTGELFFGEGSRLTVL.

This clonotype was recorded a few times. CDR3 amino acids: CATSSGRPYGYTF. CDR3 sequence (DNA): TGTGCCACCAGTTCGGGCAGACCCTATGGCTACACCTTC. This rearrangement joins TRBV24-1 to TRBJ1-2; D ambiguous. CDR3 length: 13 amino acids. The V end lost 6 bases, the J end lost 4 bases, and 11 bases lay between the germline ends. Per germline, CDR1 KGHDR and CDR2 SFDVKD.

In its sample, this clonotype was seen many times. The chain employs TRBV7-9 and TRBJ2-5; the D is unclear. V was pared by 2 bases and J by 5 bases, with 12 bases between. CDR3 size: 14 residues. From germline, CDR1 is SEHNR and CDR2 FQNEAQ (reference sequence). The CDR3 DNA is TGTGCCAGCAGCTTAAATGGGCTGGGTGAGACCCAGTACTTC. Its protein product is CASSLNGLGETQYF. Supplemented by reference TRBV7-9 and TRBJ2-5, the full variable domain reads DTGVSQNPRHKITKRGQNVTFRCDPISEHNRLYWYRQTLGQGPEFLTYFQNEAQLEKSRLLSDRFSAERPKGSFSTLEIQRTEQGDSAMYLCASSLNGLGETQYFGPGTRLLVL.

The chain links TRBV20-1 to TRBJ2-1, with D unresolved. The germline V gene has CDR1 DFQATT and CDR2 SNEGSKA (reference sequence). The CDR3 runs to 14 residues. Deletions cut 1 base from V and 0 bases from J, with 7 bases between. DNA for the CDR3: TGCAGTGCTAGAGGTCTTCGCTCCTACAATGAGCAGTTCTTC. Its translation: CSARGLRSYNEQFF.

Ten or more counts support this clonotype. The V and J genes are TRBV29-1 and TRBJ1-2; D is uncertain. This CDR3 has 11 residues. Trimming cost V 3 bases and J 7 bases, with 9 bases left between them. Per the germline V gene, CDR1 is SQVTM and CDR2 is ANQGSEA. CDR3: CSVEEGLGYTF. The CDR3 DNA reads TGCAGCGTTGAGGAGGGTCTTGGCTACACCTTC.